Listed below are T cell receptor beta chains from one sample, sequenced in a study of tumor and adjacent non-tumor tissue in lung cancer. One entry per CDR3 protein, called by TCRdb with MiXCR from the multiplex PCR reads. The data show 130,000 or so distinct CDR3 sequences, approximately 66% seen once. Sequencing used lung tumor tissue. All receptors derive from a man aged 30-40 years with non-small cell lung cancer. Each CDR3 is given with its conserved first and last residue. The D gene is left open where the match is weak. Expanded clones are given a class, and other clones once, few, many or no size at all.

CDR3 protein: CASSWGLAGEEIQYF
CDR3 DNA: TGTGCCAGCAGCTGGGGACTAGCGGGGGAAGAGATCCAGTACTTC
V gene: TRBV11-2
clone size: few
J gene: TRBJ2-5
D gene: TRBD2

CDR3 protein: CAISEGIGKETQYF
CDR3 DNA: TGTGCCATCAGTGAAGGAATCGGTAAAGAGACCCAGTACTTC
V gene: TRBV10-3
clone size: few
J gene: TRBJ2-5
D gene: .

CDR3 protein: CASSYSKAGVGDYGHTF
CDR3 DNA: TGTGCCAGCAGTTACTCGAAGGCAGGTGTCGGGGACTATGGCCACACCTTC
V gene: TRBV6-6
clone size: .
J gene: TRBJ1-2
D gene: .

CDR3 protein: CASSFLLADTIQYF
CDR3 DNA: TGTGCCAGCAGCTTTCTGCTAGCGGACACGATCCAGTACTTC
V gene: TRBV11-2
clone size: medium-sized
J gene: TRBJ2-5
D gene: TRBD2

CDR3 protein: CVSSQGTSTYEQYF
CDR3 DNA: TGTGTCAGCAGCCAAGGTACCAGTACCTACGAGCAGTACTTC
V gene: TRBV7-9
clone size: .
J gene: TRBJ2-7
D gene: .

CDR3 protein: CASKKGTGGNQPQHF
CDR3 DNA: TGTGCCAGCAAAAAGGGGACAGGTGGCAATCAGCCCCAGCATTTT
V gene: TRBV6-1
clone size: many
J gene: TRBJ1-5
D gene: TRBD1

CDR3 protein: CASSTTATEQYF
CDR3 DNA: TGTGCCAGCAGCACCACAGCCACCGAGCAGTACTTC
V gene: TRBV7-9
clone size: .
J gene: TRBJ2-7
D gene: .

CDR3 protein: CASSLGPADEQFF
CDR3 DNA: TGTGCCAGCAGCTTAGGACCTGCGGATGAGCAGTTCTTC
V gene: TRBV7-9
clone size: few
J gene: TRBJ2-1
D gene: .

CDR3 protein: CASVPGGYETDTQYF
CDR3 DNA: TGTGCCAGCGTTCCAGGGGGGTATGAAACAGATACGCAGTATTTT
V gene: TRBV6-1
clone size: .
J gene: TRBJ2-3
D gene: .

CDR3 protein: CASSSASRERYF
CDR3 DNA: TGTGCCAGCAGCTCCGCTAGCCGCGAACGGTACTTC
V gene: TRBV11-3
clone size: .
J gene: TRBJ2-7
D gene: .

CDR3 protein: CASSQSSGRPYQGAFF
CDR3 DNA: TGCGCCAGCAGCCAATCCTCGGGACGCCCATACCAGGGAGCTTTCTTT
V gene: TRBV4-3
clone size: many
J gene: TRBJ1-1
D gene: .

CDR3 protein: CASSSGTTYNEQFF
CDR3 DNA: TGTGCCAGCAGTTCAGGGACTACCTACAATGAGCAGTTCTTC
V gene: TRBV6-5
clone size: .
J gene: TRBJ2-1
D gene: TRBD2

CDR3 protein: CASSLLGETQYF
CDR3 DNA: TGTGCCAGCAGCCTACTAGGGGAGACCCAGTACTTC
V gene: TRBV14
clone size: few
J gene: TRBJ2-5
D gene: .

CDR3 protein: CSARRGVTGTQYF
CDR3 DNA: TGCAGTGCTAGACGGGGCGTCACAGGTACGCAGTATTTT
V gene: TRBV20-1
clone size: .
J gene: TRBJ2-3
D gene: .

CDR3 protein: CAWAGVHGYTF
CDR3 DNA: TGTGCCTGGGCAGGGGTGCATGGCTACACCTTC
V gene: TRBV7-9
clone size: .
J gene: TRBJ1-2
D gene: .

CDR3 protein: CASSQDEHGDTYEQYF
CDR3 DNA: TGCGCCAGCAGCCAAGATGAACATGGAGACACCTACGAGCAGTACTTC
V gene: TRBV4-1
clone size: few
J gene: TRBJ2-7
D gene: .

CDR3 protein: CSAHTTGTGDNSPLHF
CDR3 DNA: TGCAGTGCTCATACAACCGGGACAGGGGATAATTCACCCCTCCACTTT
V gene: TRBV20-1
clone size: many
J gene: TRBJ1-6
D gene: TRBD1

CDR3 protein: CASSQEGMGDRPQHF
CDR3 DNA: TGCGCCAGCAGCCAAGAGGGCATGGGTGATCGACCCCAGCATTTT
V gene: TRBV4-1
clone size: .
J gene: TRBJ1-5
D gene: .

CDR3 protein: CTNYRSAGDGYTF
CDR3 DNA: TGTACCAACTATCGCTCCGCGGGAGATGGCTACACCTTC
V gene: TRBV6-2/TRBV6-3
clone size: .
J gene: TRBJ1-2
D gene: .

CDR3 protein: CSAMTAGGRNEQYF
CDR3 DNA: TGCAGTGCTATGACAGCGGGGGGGCGTAACGAGCAGTACTTC
V gene: TRBV20-1
clone size: .
J gene: TRBJ2-7
D gene: TRBD2

CDR3 protein: CASSLNGYNEQFF
CDR3 DNA: TGTGCCAGCAGTTTAAACGGCTACAATGAGCAGTTCTTC
V gene: TRBV6-2/TRBV6-3
clone size: many
J gene: TRBJ2-1
D gene: .

CDR3 protein: CASSQVQGSMNTEAFF
CDR3 DNA: TGTGCCAGCAGCCAAGTGCAGGGGTCCATGAACACTGAAGCTTTCTTT
V gene: TRBV4-2
clone size: many
J gene: TRBJ1-1
D gene: .

CDR3 protein: CASGWTGVSNEQFF
CDR3 DNA: TGTGCCAGCGGATGGACAGGGGTTAGCAATGAGCAGTTCTTC
V gene: TRBV7-8
clone size: .
J gene: TRBJ2-1
D gene: TRBD1

CDR3 protein: CASNLGTGGYDYTF
CDR3 DNA: TGTGCCAGCAATTTGGGGACAGGGGGCTATGACTACACCTTC
V gene: TRBV12-3/TRBV12-4
clone size: .
J gene: TRBJ1-2
D gene: TRBD1

CDR3 protein: CSVQRDLTDTEYF
CDR3 DNA: TGCAGCGTTCAGAGGGACCTAACAGATACGGAGTATTTT
V gene: TRBV29-1
clone size: .
J gene: TRBJ2-3
D gene: .

CDR3 protein: CSIPGQGANEQYF
CDR3 DNA: TGCAGCATCCCGGGACAGGGGGCCAACGAGCAGTACTTC
V gene: TRBV29-1
clone size: .
J gene: TRBJ2-7
D gene: TRBD1

CDR3 protein: CSAKQQPGDTIYF
CDR3 DNA: TGCAGTGCCAAGCAACAGCCTGGAGACACCATATATTTT
V gene: TRBV20-1
clone size: few
J gene: TRBJ1-3
D gene: .

CDR3 protein: CAISEAQGYNSPLHF
CDR3 DNA: TGTGCCATCAGTGAAGCCCAGGGCTATAATTCACCCCTCCACTTT
V gene: TRBV10-3
clone size: few
J gene: TRBJ1-6
D gene: .

CDR3 protein: CSAIKANTEAFF
CDR3 DNA: TGCAGTGCGATAAAAGCGAACACTGAAGCTTTCTTT
V gene: TRBV20-1
clone size: many
J gene: TRBJ1-1
D gene: .

CDR3 protein: CSARGLNYAYTF
CDR3 DNA: TGCAGTGCTAGAGGGCTTAACTATGCCTACACTTTC
V gene: TRBV20-1
clone size: .
J gene: TRBJ1-2
D gene: .

CDR3 protein: CSVTRTARASYEQYF
CDR3 DNA: TGCAGTGTTACCCGGACAGCGAGGGCATCCTACGAGCAGTACTTC
V gene: TRBV20-1
clone size: .
J gene: TRBJ2-7
D gene: .